These 32 T cell receptor beta chains originate from one sample sequenced in a study of identical twins. TCRdb called the 5' RACE reads again in MiXCR, with one record for every CDR3 protein. Among 500,000 to 700,000 distinct CDR3 sequences, around 7.5% were seen once, and the ten largest hold roughly 1.6%. The same specimen was also included in a second study, on yellow fever vaccine responses in identical twins.

The specimen sequenced was PBMCs. Source of these receptors: a woman in her late teens or twenties in good health.

There are a few counts of this clonotype. The chain combines TRBV5-1 with TRBJ1-1; unclear D gene. The germline CDR1 and CDR2 sequences are SGHRS and YFSETQ. The V end was cut by 4 bases, the J end by 3 bases, with 10 bases between. The CDR3 loop spans 13 amino acids. CDR3 sequence (DNA): TGCGCCAGCAGCCCGCGACAATACACTGAAGCTTTCTTT. Amino acid sequence: CASSPRQYTEAFF.

The rearrangement uses TRBV7-9 and TRBJ2-3, with D perhaps TRBD2 (6 bases). CDR1 and CDR2 (germline): SEHNR, FQNEAQ (reference sequence). V dropped 4 bases and J dropped 0 bases, with 17 bases sitting between them. The CDR3 covers 17 residues. In DNA, the CDR3 is TGTGCCAGCAGCTCGACGACTGGCGGGGCTAGCACAGATACGCAGTATTTT. Its translation is CASSSTTGGASTDTQYF.

In this sample, this clonotype turned up a few times. CDR3 in amino acids: CASTPGGFQPQHF. The CDR3 nucleotides read TGTGCCAGTACCCCAGGGGGATTTCAGCCCCAGCATTTT. This chain joins TRBV19 and TRBJ1-5, with 7 bases lining up with TRBD1. The V segment lost 7 bases and the J segment 6 bases; nucleotides outside the gene matches: 6. From germline, CDR1 is LNHDA and CDR2 SQIVND (reference sequence). This CDR3 comprises 13 residues.

This clonotype was counted ten times or more. The gene calls are TRBV3-1 and TRBJ1-2; 7 bases are a match to TRBD1. Germline V gives CDR1 LGHDT, CDR2 YNNKEL (reference sequence). V gave up 4 bases and J gave up 4 bases; unmatched junction bases: 3. This CDR3 is built from 13 residues. The CDR3, as DNA: TGTGCCAGCAGCCGACAGGGCGTCTATGGCTACACCTTC. It codes for CASSRQGVYGYTF.

This clonotype has ten or more counts. This chain links TRBV29-1 with TRBJ1-5, with a weak D call TRBD1 (5 bases). This CDR3 has 13 residues. Germline V CDR1 and CDR2: SQVTM, ANQGSEA. V gave up 5 bases and J gave up 1 base, with 9 bases separating them. CDR3 in DNA: TGCAGCGTTAAAAGGGACAGCAATCAGCCCCAGCATTTT. Translating gives CSVKRDSNQPQHF.

This clonotype has at least ten counts. The chain recombines TRBV6-4 with TRBJ2-7; 9 nucleotides match TRBD1. Unmatched junction bases numbered 24, after V lost 6 bases and J lost 6 bases. This CDR3 has 19 amino acids. Germline loops: CDR1 MRHNA, CDR2 SNTAGT. The CDR3 loop reads CASSTPGPLNRDRAFEQYV. The CDR3 DNA reads as TGTGCCAGCAGCACTCCCGGTCCCTTAAACCGGGACAGGGCATTCGAGCAGTACGTC.

This clonotype appeared many times. This sequence joins TRBV12-3 or TRBV12-4 and TRBJ1-5; maybe TRBD1 (5 bases). Trimming took off 6 bases at V and 6 bases at J, with 15 bases between the two ends. This CDR3 is built from 14 residues. The CDR3 DNA is TGTGCCAGCAGCGACCAGGGTGGAGGTCAGCCCCAGCATTTT. Amino acids: CASSDQGGGQPQHF.

This clonotype was recorded at least ten times. V and J are TRBV12-3 or TRBV12-4 and TRBJ1-2; TRBD1 is a possible D gene (6 bases). The CDR3 runs to 15 residues. The V and J ends lost 5 bases and 7 bases respectively, with 20 bases between them. The CDR3 DNA sequence: TGTGCCAGCAGTCCGGCCAGAACAGGGAATGGTGGCTACACCTTC. Residues: CASSPARTGNGGYTF.

The chain combines TRBV12-3 or TRBV12-4 with TRBJ2-7; D unclear. This CDR3 is 15 amino acids long. Trimming removed 3 bases from V and 0 bases from J, with 12 bases in between. The CDR3 coding sequence is TGTGCCAGCAGTTTGCAAGACTCGTCCTCCTACGAGCAGTACTTC. Protein sequence: CASSLQDSSSYEQYF.

With respect to this clonotype: A much more abundant neighbour one base away suggests this may be a read error. V and J are TRBV5-1 and TRBJ2-7; 8 positions match TRBD1. Per the germline V gene, CDR1 is SGHRS and CDR2 is YFSETQ. CDR3 length: 13 residues. The chain's CDR3 is CASESGTGYEHYF. The CDR3 coding sequence is TGCGCCAGCGAATCCGGGACAGGCTACGAGCATTACTTC. The full variable domain, completed using reference TRBV5-1 and TRBJ2-7, is KAGVTQTPRYLIKTRGQQVTLSCSPISGHRSVSWYQQTPGQGLQFLFEYFSETQRNKGNFPGRFSGRQFSNSRSEMNVSTLELGDSALYLCASESGTGYEHYFGPGTRLTVT.

In its sample, this clonotype was seen many times. The rearrangement uses TRBV7-2 and TRBJ2-1; D is unresolved. The CDR3 covers 13 residues. CDR1 SGHTA and CDR2 FQGNSA come from the germline V gene. Trimming shortened V by 5 bases and J by 7 bases, and 12 bases separated the two germline ends. The CDR3 DNA is TGTGCCAGCAGCCTCGAGCTTTTGAATGAGCAGTTCTTC. This encodes CASSLELLNEQFF.

This clonotype was counted at least ten times. The chain employs TRBV20-1 and TRBJ2-1; D not certain. Between the trimmed V and J ends, which lost 7 bases and 5 bases, there was a span of 18 bases. The V gene's germline CDR1 is DFQATT and CDR2 SNEGSKA (reference sequence). The CDR3 consists of 14 residues. CDR3 in amino acids: CSVPPIELNNEQFF. The CDR3 coding sequence is TGCAGTGTCCCCCCGATTGAACTGAACAATGAGCAGTTCTTC.

The J gene is TRBJ2-7, the V gene TRBV28, with D uncertain. CDR1 and CDR2 (germline): MDHEN, SYDVKM. The V end was cut by 2 bases, the J end by 7 bases, with 12 bases between. The CDR3 spans 13 residues. In nucleotides, the CDR3 is TGTGCCAGCAGTTTAAGCTTTTCGAGGGAGCAGTACGTC. Protein sequence: CASSLSFSREQYV.

This clonotype was counted a few times. V is TRBV20-1 and J is TRBJ1-5; D is perhaps TRBD1 (6 bases). V lost 2 bases to trimming and J lost 6 bases, with 8 bases between them. Germline loops: CDR1 DFQATT, CDR2 SNEGSKA (reference sequence). CDR3 length equals 12 residues. The CDR3 is CSARQGLQPQHF. The CDR3 nucleotides are TGCAGTGCTAGACAGGGGCTTCAGCCCCAGCATTTT.

This clonotype occurred many times. V gene TRBV5-1 combines with J gene TRBJ2-5; D is uncertain. CDR3 length: 14 amino acids. V was cut by 6 bases and J by 2 bases, with 14 bases left in between. The germline CDR1 and CDR2 sequences are SGHRS and YFSETQ. CDR3 loop: CASTTWANQETQYF. Here the CDR3 DNA reads TGCGCCAGCACTACATGGGCAAATCAAGAGACCCAGTACTTC.

V gene TRBV20-1 combines with J gene TRBJ1-6, with D hard to call. V lost 6 bases and J 10 bases, leaving 16 bases between the germline ends. This CDR3 is 13 amino acids long. CDR1 and CDR2 from the germline V gene are DFQATT and SNEGSKA (reference sequence). CDR3 region: CSASANINSPLHF. The CDR3 nucleotides are TGCAGTGCCTCAGCGAATATAAACTCACCCCTCCACTTT.

There are many counts of this clonotype. The chain joins TRBV10-3 to TRBJ2-7; TRBD1 agrees at 9 bases. The CDR3 is 16 residues long. Germline V gives CDR1 ENHRY, CDR2 SYGVKD. The J segment lost 0 bases and the V segment lost 3 bases, leaving 6 bases of the junction unmatched. The CDR3 DNA reads as TGTGCCATCAGTGACCCCGGGACAGGGAGCTCCTACGAGCAGTACTTC. This encodes CAISDPGTGSSYEQYF.

This clonotype was observed a handful of times. The DNA for the CDR3 is TGTGCCAGCAGTGAGACAGTTGGAAACACCATATATTTT. Encoded protein: CASSETVGNTIYF. This chain connects TRBV2 to TRBJ1-3, with D possibly matching TRBD1 (5 bases). In germline, CDR1 is SNHLY, CDR2 FYNNEI. The CDR3 consists of 13 residues. The germline V and J ends were trimmed by 3 bases and 3 bases, with 6 bases remaining between them.

The chain has TRBV10-3 and TRBJ2-3; a possible D gene is TRBD2 (6 bases). CDR3 length: 15 residues. V was shortened by 0 bases and J by 1 base, with 8 bases between the two germline ends. The germline gives CDR1 ENHRY, CDR2 SYGVKD. The CDR3: CAISESPGGTDTQYF. In DNA form, the CDR3 reads TGTGCCATCAGTGAGTCTCCGGGGGGCACAGATACGCAGTATTTT.

This chain connects TRBV5-1 to TRBJ1-1; weak D call: TRBD1 (5 bases). Trimming cost V 4 bases and J 3 bases, with 13 bases left between them. Germline loops: CDR1 SGHRS, CDR2 YFSETQ. The CDR3 extends over 14 amino acids. The DNA for the CDR3 is TGCGCCAGCAGCCCGGCCGCGGGGGACACTGAAGCTTTCTTT. The encoded protein is CASSPAAGDTEAFF.

This clonotype was detected many times. The rearrangement joins TRBV6-5 to TRBJ2-3, with D tentatively TRBD1 (6 bases). V was pared by 4 bases and J by 0 bases, with 11 bases between. The CDR3 contains 15 residues. CDR1 is MNHEY and CDR2 is SVGAGI in the germline V gene. In DNA, the CDR3 is TGTGCCAGCAGTTCCCCGCAGGGGAGCACAGATACGCAGTATTTT. Residues: CASSSPQGSTDTQYF.

This clonotype was counted between two and nine times. In DNA, the CDR3 is TGTGCCAGCAGGAACAGGGTTGATGAAAAACTGTTTTTT. Protein product: CASRNRVDEKLFF. The chain employs TRBV5-6 and TRBJ1-4; D is perhaps TRBD1 (6 bases). Germline V gene data show CDR1 as SGHDT and CDR2 as YYEEEE. The CDR3 loop spans 13 amino acids. Between the trimmed V and J ends, which lost 5 bases and 6 bases, there was a span of 11 bases.

V and J are TRBV18 and TRBJ2-5, with D hard to call. CDR3 length equals 14 residues. Germline CDR1 is KGHSH and CDR2 is LQKENI. V lost 6 bases, J lost 1 base, and 12 bases lay in between. The CDR3 region is CASSISPSQETQYF. The DNA for the CDR3 is TGTGCCAGCTCGATAAGTCCTTCCCAAGAGACCCAGTACTTC.

This clonotype was seen more than once but under ten times. The chain links TRBV20-1 to TRBJ2-1; 11 positions match TRBD1. V was pared by 3 bases and J by 7 bases, with 11 bases of the junction left unmatched. CDR3 length: 16 residues. In germline, CDR1 is DFQATT, CDR2 SNEGSKA (reference sequence). In DNA form, the CDR3 reads TGCAGTGCTAGTGGTACCGGGACAGGGGGACTTAATGAGCAGTTCTTC. Amino acid sequence: CSASGTGTGGLNEQFF.

The chain has TRBV6-1 and TRBJ2-2; 12 bases fit TRBD1. Germline trimming cut 4 bases from V and 1 base from J; bases unmatched to any gene: 16. The CDR3 sequence is 21 residues long. Looked up from germline, CDR1 is MNHNS and CDR2 is SASEGT. The CDR3, as DNA: TGTGCCAGCAGTGCCGCCCTGGGACAGGGGGCGGTACGGAGGAACACCGGGGAGCTGTTTTTT. It yields the protein CASSAALGQGAVRRNTGELFF.

The chain uses TRBV7-2 and TRBJ1-4, with 8 bases lining up with TRBD1. Per the germline V gene, CDR1 is SGHTA and CDR2 is FQGNSA. This CDR3 region has 15 residues. V lost 1 base and J lost 8; bases outside the gene matches: 6. The CDR3 sequence is CASSLDDRGREKLFF. The CDR3 nucleotides are TGTGCCAGCAGCTTAGATGACAGGGGTAGGGAAAAACTGTTTTTT. The full variable domain, completed using reference TRBV7-2 and TRBJ1-4, is GAGVSQSPSNKVTEKGKDVELRCDPISGHTALYWYRQSLGQGLEFLIYFQGNSAPDKSGLPSDRFSAERTGGSVSTLTIQRTQQEDSAVYLCASSLDDRGREKLFFGSGTQLSVL.

The chain uses TRBV5-1 and TRBJ2-1, with D uncertain. V lost 4 bases and J 6 bases, leaving 14 bases between the germline ends. Germline values: CDR1 SGHRS, CDR2 YFSETQ. This CDR3 comprises 14 residues. CDR3 in amino acids: CASSTRTGSNEQFF. In DNA form, the CDR3 reads TGCGCCAGCAGCACGAGGACCGGTTCCAATGAGCAGTTCTTC.

Ten or more counts support this clonotype. The chain joins TRBV6-1 to TRBJ2-1; a weak D match, TRBD1 (5 bases). V lost 6 bases and J lost 5, with 17 bases in between. The V gene's germline CDR1 is MNHNS and CDR2 SASEGT. This CDR3 comprises 15 residues. DNA for the CDR3: TGTGCCAGCAGCCCAGGGTTTTGGCTCCACAATGAGCAGTTCTTC. It translates to CASSPGFWLHNEQFF.

The chain employs TRBV18 and TRBJ1-1, with 7 positions matching TRBD1. This CDR3 is built from 14 residues. The germline CDR1 and CDR2 sequences are KGHSH and LQKENI. Unmatched junction bases numbered 6, after V lost 8 bases and J lost 0 bases. The CDR3 DNA sequence: TGTGCCAGCACGATCGGACAGGTGAACACTGAAGCTTTCTTT. The encoded protein is CASTIGQVNTEAFF.

This clonotype was seen a handful of times. V and J are TRBV19 and TRBJ2-1, with a possible D match to TRBD2 (6 bases). The CDR3 consists of 16 residues. Per germline, CDR1 LNHDA and CDR2 SQIVND (reference sequence). V gave up 6 bases and J gave up 0 bases, with 15 bases separating them. CDR3 bases: TGTGCCAGTAGATCGGGCCGGAGGGGCTCCTACAATGAGCAGTTCTTC. It encodes CASRSGRRGSYNEQFF.

This clonotype was found a few times. The chain recombines TRBV15 with TRBJ2-3; the D is unclear. Germline CDR1 LNHNV, CDR2 YYDKDF (reference sequence). This CDR3 contains 13 residues. V shed 1 base and J shed 6 bases, with 8 bases lying between them. The CDR3 DNA sequence: TGTGCCACCAGCAGAGTTACCCGGGATACGCAGTATTTT. Protein: CATSRVTRDTQYF. Filled out from reference TRBV15 and TRBJ2-3, the complete variable domain reads DAMVIQNPRYQVTQFGKPVTLSCSQTLNHNVMYWYQQKSSQAPKLLFHYYDKDFNNEADTPDNFQSRRPNTSFCFLDIRSPGLGDTAMYLCATSRVTRDTQYFGPGTRLTVL.

This clonotype was observed a few times. The V and J genes are TRBV28 and TRBJ2-1; D is possibly TRBD2 (7 bases). The CDR3 has 16 amino acids. Trimming cost V 5 bases and J 4 bases, with 18 bases left between them. Germline V gives CDR1 MDHEN, CDR2 SYDVKM. CDR3 nucleotide sequence: TGTGCCAGCAGTCTCTCTGGGGGGGGGCAGTACAATGAGCAGTTCTTC. Translation: CASSLSGGGQYNEQFF.